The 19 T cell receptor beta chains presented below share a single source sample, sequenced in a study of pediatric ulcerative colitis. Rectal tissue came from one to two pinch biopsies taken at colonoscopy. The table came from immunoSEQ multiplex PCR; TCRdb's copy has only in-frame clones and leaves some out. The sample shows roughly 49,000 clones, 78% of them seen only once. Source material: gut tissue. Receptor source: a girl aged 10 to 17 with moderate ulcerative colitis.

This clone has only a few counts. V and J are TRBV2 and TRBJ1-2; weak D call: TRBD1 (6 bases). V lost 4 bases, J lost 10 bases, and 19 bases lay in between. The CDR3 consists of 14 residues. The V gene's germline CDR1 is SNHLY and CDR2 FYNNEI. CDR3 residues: CASSVERQGTDYTF. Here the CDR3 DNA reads TGTGCCAGCAGTGTGGAAAGGCAGGGGACCGACTACACCTTC.

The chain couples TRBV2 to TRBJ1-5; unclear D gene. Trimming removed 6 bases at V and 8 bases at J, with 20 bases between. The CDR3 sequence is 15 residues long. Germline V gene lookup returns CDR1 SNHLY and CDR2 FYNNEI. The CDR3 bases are TGTGCCAGCAGCCCCCCCGGAGGGCTGGTTGAGCCCCAGCATTTT. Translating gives CASSPPGGLVEPQHF. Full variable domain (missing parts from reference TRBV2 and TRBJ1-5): EPEVTQTPSHQVTQMGQEVILRCVPISNHLYFYWYRQILGQKVEFLVSFYNNEISEKSEIFDDQFSVERPDGSNFTLKIRSTKLEDSAMYFCASSPPGGLVEPQHFGDGTRLSIL.

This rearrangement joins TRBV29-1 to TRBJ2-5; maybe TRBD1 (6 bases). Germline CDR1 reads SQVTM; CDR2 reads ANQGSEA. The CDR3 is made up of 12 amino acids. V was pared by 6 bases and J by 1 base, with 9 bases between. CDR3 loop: CSVGTFQETQYF. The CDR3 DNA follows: TGCAGCGTCGGGACATTCCAAGAGACCCAGTACTTC.

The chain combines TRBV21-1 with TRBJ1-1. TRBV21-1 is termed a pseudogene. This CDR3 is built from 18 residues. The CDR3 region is CASSKGSRRGHMNTEAFF. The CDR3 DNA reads TGTGCCAGCAGCAAAGGGTCTAGGCGGGGGCACATGAACACTGAAGCTTTCTTT.

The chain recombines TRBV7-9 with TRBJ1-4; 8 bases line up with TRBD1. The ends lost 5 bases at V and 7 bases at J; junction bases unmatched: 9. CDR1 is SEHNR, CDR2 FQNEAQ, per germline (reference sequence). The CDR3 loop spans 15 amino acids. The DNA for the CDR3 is TGTGCCAGCAGCCCGGGCCCGGGACAGGCTGAAAAACTGTTTTTT. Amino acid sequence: CASSPGPGQAEKLFF.

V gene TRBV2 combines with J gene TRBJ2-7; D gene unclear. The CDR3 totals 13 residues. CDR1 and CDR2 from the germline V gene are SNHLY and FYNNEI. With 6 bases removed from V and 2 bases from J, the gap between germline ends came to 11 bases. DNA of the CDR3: TGTGCCAGCAGCCGAGGCACAGCCTACGAGCAGTACTTC. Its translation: CASSRGTAYEQYF. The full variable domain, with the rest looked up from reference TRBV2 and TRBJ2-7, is EPEVTQTPSHQVTQMGQEVILRCVPISNHLYFYWYRQILGQKVEFLVSFYNNEISEKSEIFDDQFSVERPDGSNFTLKIRSTKLEDSAMYFCASSRGTAYEQYFGPGTRLTVT.

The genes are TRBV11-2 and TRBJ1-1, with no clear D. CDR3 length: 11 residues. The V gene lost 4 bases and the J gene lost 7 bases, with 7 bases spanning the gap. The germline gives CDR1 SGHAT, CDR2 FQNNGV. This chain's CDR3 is CASSYKNEAFF. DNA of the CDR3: TGTGCCAGCAGCTACAAAAATGAAGCTTTCTTT.

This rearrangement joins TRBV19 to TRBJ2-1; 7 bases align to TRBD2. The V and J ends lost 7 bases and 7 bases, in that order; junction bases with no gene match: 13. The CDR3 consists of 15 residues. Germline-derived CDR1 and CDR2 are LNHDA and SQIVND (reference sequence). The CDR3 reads CASTRLAGVRNEQFF. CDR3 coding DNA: TGTGCCAGTACTAGGCTGGCGGGGGTTCGAAATGAGCAGTTCTTC.

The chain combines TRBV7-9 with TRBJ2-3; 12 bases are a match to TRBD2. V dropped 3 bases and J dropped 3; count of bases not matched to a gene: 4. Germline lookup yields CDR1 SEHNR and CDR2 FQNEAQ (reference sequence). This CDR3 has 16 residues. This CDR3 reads CASSLSSGGGTDTQYF. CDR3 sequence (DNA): TGTGCCAGCAGCTTGTCTAGCGGGGGGGGAACAGATACGCAGTATTTT.

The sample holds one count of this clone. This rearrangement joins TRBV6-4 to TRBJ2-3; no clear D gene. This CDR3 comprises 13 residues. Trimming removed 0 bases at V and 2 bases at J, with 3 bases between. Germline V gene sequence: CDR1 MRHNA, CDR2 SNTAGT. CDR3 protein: CASSDSDTDTQYF. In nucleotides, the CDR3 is TGTGCCAGCAGTGACTCGGACACAGATACGCAGTATTTT.

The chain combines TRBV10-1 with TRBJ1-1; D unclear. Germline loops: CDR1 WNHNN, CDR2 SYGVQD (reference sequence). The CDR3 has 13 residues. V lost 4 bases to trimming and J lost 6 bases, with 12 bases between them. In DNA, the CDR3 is TGCGCCAGCAGTGTGACCGGGAGGGCTGAAGCTTTCTTT. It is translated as CASSVTGRAEAFF.

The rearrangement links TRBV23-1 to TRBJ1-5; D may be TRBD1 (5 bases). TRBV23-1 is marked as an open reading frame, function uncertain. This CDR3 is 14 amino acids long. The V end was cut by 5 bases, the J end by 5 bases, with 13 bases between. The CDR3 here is CASSFDRYYQPQHF. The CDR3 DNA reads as TGCGCCAGCAGTTTCGACAGATACTATCAGCCCCAGCATTTT.

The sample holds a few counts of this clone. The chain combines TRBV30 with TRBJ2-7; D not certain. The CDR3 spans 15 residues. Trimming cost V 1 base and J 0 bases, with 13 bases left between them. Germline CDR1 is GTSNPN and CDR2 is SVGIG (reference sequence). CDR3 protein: CAWSGGVSSSYEQYF. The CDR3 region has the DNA TGTGCCTGGAGTGGTGGGGTATCCAGCTCCTACGAGCAGTACTTC.

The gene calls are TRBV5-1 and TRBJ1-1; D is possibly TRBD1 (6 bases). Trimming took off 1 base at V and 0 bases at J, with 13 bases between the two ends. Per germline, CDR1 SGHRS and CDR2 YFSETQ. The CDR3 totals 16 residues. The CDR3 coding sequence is TGCGCCAGCAGCTTGACACCAGGGGCGTTGAACACTGAAGCTTTCTTT. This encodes CASSLTPGALNTEAFF.

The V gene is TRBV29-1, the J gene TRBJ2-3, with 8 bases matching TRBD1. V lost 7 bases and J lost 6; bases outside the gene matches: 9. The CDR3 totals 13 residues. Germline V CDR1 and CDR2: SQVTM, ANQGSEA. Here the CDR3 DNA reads TGCAGCGCCGAGGGACAGGTGGGGGATACGCAGTATTTT. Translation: CSAEGQVGDTQYF.

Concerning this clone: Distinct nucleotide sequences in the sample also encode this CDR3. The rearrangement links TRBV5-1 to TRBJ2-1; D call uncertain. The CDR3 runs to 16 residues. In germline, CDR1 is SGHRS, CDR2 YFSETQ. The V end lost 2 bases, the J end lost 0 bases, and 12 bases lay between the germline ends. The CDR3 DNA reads TGCGCCAGCAGCTTAGGCGGTGGGGTCTCCTACAATGAGCAGTTCTTC. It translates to CASSLGGGVSYNEQFF.

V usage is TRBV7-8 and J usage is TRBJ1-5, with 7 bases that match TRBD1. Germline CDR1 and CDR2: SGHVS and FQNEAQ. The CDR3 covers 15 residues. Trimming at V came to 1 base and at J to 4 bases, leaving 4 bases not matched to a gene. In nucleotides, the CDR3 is TGTGCCAGCAGCTTAGTTGAGGGGGCAAATCAGCCCCAGCATTTT. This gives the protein CASSLVEGANQPQHF.

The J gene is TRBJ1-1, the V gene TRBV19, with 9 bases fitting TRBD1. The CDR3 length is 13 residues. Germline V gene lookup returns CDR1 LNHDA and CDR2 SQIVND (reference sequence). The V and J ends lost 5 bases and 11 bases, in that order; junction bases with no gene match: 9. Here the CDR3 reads CASSLLTGGSAFF. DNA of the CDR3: TGTGCCAGTAGTTTATTGACAGGGGGGAGCGCTTTCTTT. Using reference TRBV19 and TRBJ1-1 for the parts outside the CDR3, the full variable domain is DGGITQSPKYLFRKEGQNVTLSCEQNLNHDAMYWYRQDPGQGLRLIYYSQIVNDFQKGDIAEGYSVSREKKESFPLTVTSAQKNPTAFYLCASSLLTGGSAFFGQGTRLTVV.

The CDR3 loop reads CAISESAGLVEAFF. CDR3 nucleotide sequence: TGTGCCATCAGTGAGTCCGCAGGTCTCGTTGAAGCTTTCTTT. The rearrangement uses TRBV10-3 and TRBJ1-1; D is ambiguous. The CDR3 extends over 14 amino acids. Trimming removed 0 bases from V and 7 bases from J, with 12 bases in between. CDR1 is ENHRY and CDR2 is SYGVKD in the germline V gene.